One sample yielded the 20 T cell receptor beta chains listed below, sequenced in a study of cytomegalovirus exposure and HLA in healthy donors. The primer mix had 60 Vbeta and 13 Jbeta primers. TCRdb's copy holds only in-frame clones and misses some; the assay was immunoSEQ multiplex PCR. Altogether over 110,000 clones are present, roughly four fifths being singletons, with the ten largest covering approximately 2.4%. Sequenced input: PBMCs. Source of these receptors: a male donor in good health and CMV-seronegative.

This chain links TRBV28 with TRBJ1-2, with 8 nucleotides matching TRBD1. This CDR3 is 14 amino acids long. Looked up from germline, CDR1 is MDHEN and CDR2 is SYDVKM. V shed 4 bases, J shed 6 bases, and the junction held 7 bases outside the gene matches. Written as DNA, the CDR3 is TGTGCCAGCAGTTCGCTCAGGGGGCTGGATGGCTACACCTTC. This translates into CASSSLRGLDGYTF.

V and J are TRBV7-6 and TRBJ2-7; 11 bases line up with TRBD1. The V gene's germline CDR1 is SGHVS and CDR2 FNYEAQ. The CDR3 has 14 amino acids. Losses at the gene ends were 6 bases for V and 5 bases for J; bases not matched to a gene: 6. This CDR3 is CASSLPGQGDEQYF. CDR3 DNA: TGTGCCAGCAGTCTACCGGGACAGGGGGACGAGCAGTACTTC.

The J gene is TRBJ2-7, the V gene TRBV7-3, with TRBD2 as a possible D gene (6 bases). Trimming left V 2 bases short and J 1 base short, with 9 bases between. The germline V gene has CDR1 SGHTA and CDR2 FQGTGA. The CDR3 covers 14 residues. The CDR3 bases are TGTGCCAGCAGCTTAGGCGGGACTTCCTACGAGCAGTACTTC. This encodes CASSLGGTSYEQYF.

V usage is TRBV11-2 and J usage is TRBJ2-1; 8 bases match TRBD2. Germline V gene sequence: CDR1 SGHAT, CDR2 FQNNGV. The CDR3 totals 15 residues. Trimming took 2 bases from V and 7 from J; bases not matched to a gene: 7. The CDR3 region is CASSLTGGVMNEQFF. CDR3 DNA: TGTGCCAGCAGCTTAACGGGAGGGGTGATGAATGAGCAGTTCTTC.

The chain links TRBV28 to TRBJ2-3; D may be TRBD1 (6 bases). Trimming shortened V by 4 bases and J by 2 bases, and 10 bases separated the two germline ends. The CDR3 is 14 residues long. The germline gives CDR1 MDHEN, CDR2 SYDVKM. In DNA, the CDR3 is TGTGCCAGCAGTTGGACAGCCCTCACAGATACGCAGTATTTT. This sequence encodes CASSWTALTDTQYF.

The chain links TRBV15 to TRBJ2-7, with a possible D match to TRBD2 (5 bases). Germline loops: CDR1 LNHNV, CDR2 YYDKDF (reference sequence). The CDR3 runs 15 residues. V lost 0 bases and J lost 3, with 12 bases in between. CDR3 amino acids: CATSRELGEHYEQYF. The CDR3, as DNA: TGTGCCACCAGCAGAGAGCTCGGGGAACACTACGAGCAGTACTTC.

The J gene is TRBJ1-1, the V gene TRBV28; 7 nucleotides match TRBD1. The trim removed 6 bases at V and 7 bases at J, leaving 5 bases unmatched. The germline V gene encodes CDR1 MDHEN and CDR2 SYDVKM. The CDR3 length is 12 residues. The CDR3, as DNA: TGTGCCAGCAGATATAACAGGGGTGAAGCTTTCTTT. Translation: CASRYNRGEAFF.

This chain links TRBV29-1 with TRBJ2-1; tentatively, D is TRBD1 (6 bases). This CDR3 region has 15 residues. Germline CDR1 reads SQVTM; CDR2 reads ANQGSEA. Deletions cut 8 bases from V and 7 bases from J, with 24 bases between. The CDR3 loop reads CSFRGFRQERNEQFF. CDR3 DNA: TGCAGCTTTCGAGGGTTCCGACAGGAACGAAATGAGCAGTTCTTC.

This chain connects TRBV23-1 to TRBJ2-2, with D possibly being TRBD2 (5 bases). TRBV23-1 is placed among ORFs of uncertain function. The CDR3 totals 17 residues. Trimming left V 0 bases short and J 1 base short, with 12 bases between. This CDR3 reads CASSQSETRENTGELFF. CDR3 DNA: TGCGCCAGCAGTCAATCTGAAACGAGGGAGAACACCGGGGAGCTGTTTTTT.

This chain joins TRBV5-4 and TRBJ2-3; tentative D call: TRBD1 (6 bases). The CDR3 contains 15 residues. CDR1 and CDR2 (germline): SGHNT, YYREEE (reference sequence). Trimming stripped 0 bases from V and 1 base from J, with 9 bases between. CDR3: CASSLEQGRTDTQYF. The CDR3 DNA is TGTGCCAGCAGCTTGGAACAGGGCCGCACAGATACGCAGTATTTT.

This clone was seen a few times. The V and J genes are TRBV11-3 and TRBJ2-1; TRBD2 might be the D (5 bases). Per the germline V gene, CDR1 is SGHNT and CDR2 is YENEEA. The V end was cut by 5 bases, the J end by 5 bases, with 13 bases between. The CDR3 length is 14 residues. The CDR3 spells CASSPRAGNNEQFF. The CDR3 DNA is TGTGCCAGCAGCCCGAGGGCGGGTAACAATGAGCAGTTCTTC.

On this clone itself: At one end the junction does not follow the germline gene, possibly because of a read error. The V gene is TRBV5-1, the J gene TRBJ2-7, with 8 positions matching TRBD2. CDR1 SGHRS and CDR2 YFSETQ come from the germline V gene. The CDR3 is 15 amino acids. CDR3 region: CATSSTAGAGYEQYF. CDR3 bases: TGCGCCACCAGCTCGACAGCGGGAGCCGGCTACGAGCAGTACTTC.

The chain carries TRBV4-1 and TRBJ2-1; 8 nucleotides line up with TRBD2. V shed 8 bases and J 5 bases; nucleotides not matched to a gene: 11. Germline CDR1 is MGHRA and CDR2 is YSYEKL. CDR3 size: 15 residues. The CDR3 region is CASYTPGGRDNEQFF. CDR3 nucleotide sequence: TGCGCCAGCTACACACCGGGGGGGAGAGACAATGAGCAGTTCTTC.

The chain carries TRBV7-9 and TRBJ2-1, with a possible D match to TRBD2 (6 bases). The length of the CDR3 is 11 residues. Deletions cut 11 bases from V and 6 bases from J, with 11 bases between. Germline V gene sequence: CDR1 SEHNR, CDR2 FQNEAQ (reference sequence). Written as DNA, the CDR3 is TGTGCCGGGGACTCTTTCAATGAGCAGTTCTTC. Translating gives CAGDSFNEQFF. Based on the CDR3 plus reference TRBV7-9 and TRBJ2-1, the full variable domain is DTGVSQNPRHKITKRGQNVTFRCDPISEHNRLYWYRQTLGQGPEFLTYFQNEAQLEKSRLLSDRFSAERPKGSFSTLEIQRTEQGDSAMYLCAGDSFNEQFFGPGTRLTVL.

The chain links TRBV11-2 to TRBJ2-7, with 7 bases aligning to TRBD2. CDR1 is SGHAT and CDR2 is FQNNGV in the germline V gene. Losses at the gene ends were 5 bases for V and 2 bases for J; bases not matched to a gene: 3. The CDR3 is made up of 13 amino acids. CDR3 region: CASSPGLAYEQYF. The CDR3 nucleotides read TGTGCCAGCAGCCCAGGACTAGCCTACGAGCAGTACTTC.

This clone turned up a few times. CDR3 bases: TGCGCCAGCAGCCAGATTCTAGCGGGAGCGAGGGGGGAGCTGTTTTTT. Protein product: CASSQILAGARGELFF. This chain connects TRBV4-1 to TRBJ2-2; 10 positions agree with TRBD2. V was clipped by 3 bases and J by 8 bases; unmatched bases: 9. Germline CDR1 and CDR2: MGHRA and YSYEKL. The CDR3 is 16 amino acids.

V and J are TRBV10-3 and TRBJ1-4; D gene uncertain. This CDR3 has 14 residues. CDR1 and CDR2 from the germline V gene are ENHRY and SYGVKD. The V end lost 10 bases, the J end lost 3 bases, and 15 bases lay between the germline ends. The chain's CDR3 is CATGGPGSNEKLFF. DNA of the CDR3: TGTGCCACCGGAGGACCGGGCTCTAATGAAAAACTGTTTTTT.

This chain links TRBV7-3 with TRBJ1-1; no reliable D call. Trimming removed 1 base at V and 8 bases at J, with 8 bases between. The germline V gene has CDR1 SGHTA and CDR2 FQGTGA. The CDR3 contains 12 residues. The CDR3 region is CASSLIGGEAFF. Written as DNA, the CDR3 is TGTGCCAGCAGCTTAATAGGAGGGGAAGCTTTCTTT. The full variable domain, in which reference TRBV7-3 and TRBJ1-1 provide the parts outside the CDR3, is GAGVSQTPSNKVTEKGKYVELRCDPISGHTALYWYRQSLGQGPEFLIYFQGTGAADDSGLPNDRFFAVRPEGSVSTLKIQRTERGDSAVYLCASSLIGGEAFFGQGTRLTVV.

The chain is built from TRBV7-8 and TRBJ2-7; unclear D gene. This CDR3 contains 14 residues. The germline gives CDR1 SGHVS, CDR2 FQNEAQ. Trimming removed 2 bases from V and 2 bases from J, with 10 bases in between. CDR3 residues: CASSLTDGAYEQYF. CDR3 in DNA: TGTGCCAGCAGCTTAACCGACGGAGCCTACGAGCAGTACTTC.

J is TRBJ2-5 and V is TRBV2, with 7 positions matching TRBD2. Germline-derived CDR1 and CDR2 are SNHLY and FYNNEI. J was trimmed by 1 base and V by 7 bases; bases with no gene match: 12. This CDR3 has 16 residues. The CDR3 reads CASIFGGAGIQETQYF. CDR3 DNA: TGTGCCAGCATATTTGGGGGAGCGGGGATCCAAGAGACCCAGTACTTC.